A selection of T cell receptor beta chains follows, all from one sample in a study. TCRdb analysed the RT-PCR reads with MiXCR anew, one entry per CDR3 protein. Seen here are fewer than 800,000 distinct CDR3 sequences, approximately 15% observed once, and the top ten hold 3.6%. The sequenced material came from memory CD4+ T cells from blood. The receptor source for this set is a female donor in good health, serving as a healthy control. CDR3s include the opening cysteine and the closing phenylalanine or tryptophan. Each record gives: J gene, D gene, clone size, V gene, CDR3 length, CDR3 DNA, CDR3 protein. D genes are given only for firm matches. Clone sizes are given selectively: once, few, many, or a class where the clone is expanded.

j_gene: TRBJ2-5; d_gene: TRBD1; abundance: few; v_gene: TRBV5-6; len: 15; CDR3nt: TGTGCCAGCAGCTCGGCGACAGGGTCCGGGGAGACCCAGTACTTC; CDR3aa: CASSSATGSGETQYF
j_gene: TRBJ2-5; d_gene: .; abundance: many; v_gene: TRBV12-3/TRBV12-4; len: 15; CDR3nt: TGTGCCAGCAGTTCAAGACGGGGGAGTTCGGAGACCCAGTACTTC; CDR3aa: CASSSRRGSSETQYF
j_gene: TRBJ1-2; d_gene: .; abundance: .; v_gene: TRBV20-1; len: 15; CDR3nt: TGCAGTGCTATATCGGGACCCTGGGATTCATATGGCTACACCTTC; CDR3aa: CSAISGPWDSYGYTF
j_gene: TRBJ2-5; d_gene: .; abundance: few; v_gene: TRBV7-9; len: 14; CDR3nt: TGTGCCAGCAGCTTAGTAGGGGACCCCCGGGGCCAGTACTTC; CDR3aa: CASSLVGDPRGQYF
j_gene: TRBJ2-1; d_gene: TRBD2; abundance: few; v_gene: TRBV5-1; len: 15; CDR3nt: TGCGCCAGCAGCTTGTGGCTAGCGGGAGAGAATGAGCAGTTCTTC; CDR3aa: CASSLWLAGENEQFF
j_gene: TRBJ2-5; d_gene: .; abundance: many; v_gene: TRBV4-3; len: 13; CDR3nt: TGCGCCAGCAGCCAAGCGAGGGGTGAGACCCAGTACTTC; CDR3aa: CASSQARGETQYF
j_gene: TRBJ2-1; d_gene: TRBD1; abundance: many; v_gene: TRBV5-1; len: 14; CDR3nt: TGCGCCAGCAGCTGGACAGGGCCAGGGAATGAGCAGTTCTTC; CDR3aa: CASSWTGPGNEQFF
j_gene: TRBJ2-1; d_gene: TRBD1; abundance: .; v_gene: TRBV3-1; len: 13; CDR3nt: TGTGCCAGCAGCCAAGGACAGGGCGGTGAGCAGTTCTTC; CDR3aa: CASSQGQGGEQFF
j_gene: TRBJ2-1; d_gene: TRBD2; abundance: few; v_gene: TRBV7-2; len: 17; CDR3nt: TGTGCCAGCAGCTTAGCCTCGGCGGGAGTGACCTACAATGAGCAGTTCTTC; CDR3aa: CASSLASAGVTYNEQFF
j_gene: TRBJ2-7; d_gene: TRBD1; abundance: few; v_gene: TRBV27; len: 16; CDR3nt: TGTGCCAGCAGGCCGCCACCGGGACAGGGAGGCCACGAGCAGTACTTC; CDR3aa: CASRPPPGQGGHEQYF
j_gene: TRBJ2-3; d_gene: .; abundance: many; v_gene: TRBV20-1; len: 13; CDR3nt: TGCAGTGCTAGAGACCCTGGACCGCTGACCCAGTATTTT; CDR3aa: CSARDPGPLTQYF
j_gene: TRBJ2-6; d_gene: .; abundance: few; v_gene: TRBV7-9; len: 15; CDR3nt: TGTGCCAGCAGCGTAAATCTTCCGGGGGCCAACGTCCTGACTTTC; CDR3aa: CASSVNLPGANVLTF
j_gene: TRBJ2-1; d_gene: .; abundance: .; v_gene: TRBV7-3; len: 16; CDR3nt: TGTGCCAGCAGCCCCCCAGGTGATAGCTCCTACAATGAGCAGTTCTTC; CDR3aa: CASSPPGDSSYNEQFF
j_gene: TRBJ2-3; d_gene: .; abundance: few; v_gene: TRBV15; len: 14; CDR3nt: TGTGCCACCAGCAGAGGCGGGGTTTCAGATACGCAGTATTTT; CDR3aa: CATSRGGVSDTQYF
j_gene: TRBJ1-5; d_gene: .; abundance: .; v_gene: TRBV25-1; len: 14; CDR3nt: TGTGCCAGCAGCCCGAATCTTGCCAACATGCCCCAGCATTTT; CDR3aa: CASSPNLANMPQHF
j_gene: TRBJ1-1; d_gene: .; abundance: many; v_gene: TRBV5-1; len: 14; CDR3nt: TGCGCCAGCAGCTTGGCGCAGGGATCCACTGAAGCTTTCTTT; CDR3aa: CASSLAQGSTEAFF
j_gene: TRBJ2-1; d_gene: TRBD2; abundance: .; v_gene: TRBV5-1; len: 15; CDR3nt: TGCGCCAGCCGGGGACTAGCGATAACCTACAATGAGCAGTTCTTC; CDR3aa: CASRGLAITYNEQFF
j_gene: TRBJ2-6; d_gene: TRBD2; abundance: .; v_gene: TRBV3-1; len: 17; CDR3nt: TGTGCCAGCAGCCGCGGACTAGGTTTCTCTGGGGCCAACGTCCTGACTTTC; CDR3aa: CASSRGLGFSGANVLTF
j_gene: TRBJ2-7; d_gene: TRBD1; abundance: .; v_gene: TRBV6-6; len: 17; CDR3nt: TGTGCCAGCAGTTATTTAATCACCACGGGACAGCGTGACGAGCAGTACTTC; CDR3aa: CASSYLITTGQRDEQYF
j_gene: TRBJ2-1; d_gene: TRBD2; abundance: .; v_gene: TRBV24-1; len: 15; CDR3nt: TGTGCCACCGAACCCGCTAGCGGGACAGCTGCTGAGCAGTTCTTC; CDR3aa: CATEPASGTAAEQFF
j_gene: TRBJ1-2; d_gene: .; abundance: few; v_gene: TRBV6-5; len: 15; CDR3nt: TGTGCCAGCAAACGATCCCGAGCAGATAACTATGGCTACACCTTC; CDR3aa: CASKRSRADNYGYTF
j_gene: TRBJ1-2; d_gene: .; abundance: .; v_gene: TRBV20-1; len: 12; CDR3nt: TGCAGTGCTAGATTAAGAGGGGATGGCTACACCTTC; CDR3aa: CSARLRGDGYTF
j_gene: TRBJ2-5; d_gene: .; abundance: .; v_gene: TRBV6-1; len: 14; CDR3nt: TGTGCCAGCAGGACAGGCGGTCCGGCGGAGACCCAGTACTTC; CDR3aa: CASRTGGPAETQYF
j_gene: TRBJ1-1; d_gene: .; abundance: .; v_gene: TRBV6-1; len: 14; CDR3nt: TGTGCCAGCAGTGATGGCAGGGTCCAACGATCAACTTTCTTT; CDR3aa: CASSDGRVQRSTFF
j_gene: TRBJ2-1; d_gene: TRBD2; abundance: .; v_gene: TRBV2; len: 17; CDR3nt: TGTGCCAGCACTAGGGATTCAGCGGGAGACTCCTACAATGAGCAGTTCTTC; CDR3aa: CASTRDSAGDSYNEQFF
j_gene: TRBJ2-5; d_gene: TRBD1; abundance: few; v_gene: TRBV4-1; len: 15; CDR3nt: TGCGCCAGCAGCCGTACCGACAGGGGCGGTGAGACCCAGTACTTC; CDR3aa: CASSRTDRGGETQYF
j_gene: TRBJ2-1; d_gene: .; abundance: .; v_gene: TRBV6-1; len: 16; CDR3nt: TGTGCCAGCAGTGGAGAATGGACAGCACCATACAATGAGCAGTTCTTC; CDR3aa: CASSGEWTAPYNEQFF
j_gene: TRBJ1-1; d_gene: TRBD1; abundance: .; v_gene: TRBV13; len: 15; CDR3nt: TGTGCCAGCAGCTTAGGCAGGGGGCGGAACACTGAAGCTTTCTTT; CDR3aa: CASSLGRGRNTEAFF
j_gene: TRBJ1-1; d_gene: .; abundance: .; v_gene: TRBV5-1; len: 16; CDR3nt: TGCGCCAGCAGCCTGTTACCCCAGGGAGGGCAGACTGAAGCTTTCTTT; CDR3aa: CASSLLPQGGQTEAFF
j_gene: TRBJ2-7; d_gene: TRBD2; abundance: many; v_gene: TRBV20-1; len: 14; CDR3nt: TGCAGTGCTATCACTAGCGGGAGCGGGAGGGAGCAGTACTTC; CDR3aa: CSAITSGSGREQYF
j_gene: TRBJ2-7; d_gene: TRBD2; abundance: many; v_gene: TRBV7-6; len: 15; CDR3nt: TGTGCCAGCAGCCGCGGGGGGGGATTCTCCTACGAGCAGTACTTC; CDR3aa: CASSRGGGFSYEQYF
j_gene: TRBJ2-1; d_gene: .; abundance: many; v_gene: TRBV6-5; len: 14; CDR3nt: TGTGCCAGCAGTTACGAGTCGGGTTTCAATGAGCAGTTCTTC; CDR3aa: CASSYESGFNEQFF
j_gene: TRBJ1-4; d_gene: TRBD1; abundance: .; v_gene: TRBV30; len: 13; CDR3nt: TGTGCCTGGCAGGGGGCGGCGGATGAAAAACTGTTTTTT; CDR3aa: CAWQGAADEKLFF
j_gene: TRBJ2-7; d_gene: .; abundance: .; v_gene: TRBV7-6; len: 14; CDR3nt: TGTGCCAGCAGCTTATCTCTAGCTTCCTACGAGAAGTACTTC; CDR3aa: CASSLSLASYEKYF
j_gene: TRBJ1-1; d_gene: TRBD1; abundance: .; v_gene: TRBV12-5; len: 18; CDR3nt: TGTGCTAGTGGTTTGGTAATCCAGGGGGCTGCGTTGAACACTGAAGCTTTCTTT; CDR3aa: CASGLVIQGAALNTEAFF
j_gene: TRBJ2-7; d_gene: TRBD2; abundance: many; v_gene: TRBV18; len: 19; CDR3nt: TGTGCCAGCTCACCTAAATCCCCACTAGCGGGAGGTGGGTTGGGCGAGCAGTACTTC; CDR3aa: CASSPKSPLAGGGLGEQYF
j_gene: TRBJ1-1; d_gene: .; abundance: few; v_gene: TRBV6-1; len: 14; CDR3nt: TGTGCCAGCAGTGATCAACAGGGAGGAACTGAAGCTTTCTTT; CDR3aa: CASSDQQGGTEAFF
j_gene: TRBJ1-4; d_gene: TRBD1; abundance: .; v_gene: TRBV4-2; len: 16; CDR3nt: TGTGCCAGCAGCCGGGAATCGACAGGGGTGGGTGAAAAACTGTTTTTT; CDR3aa: CASSRESTGVGEKLFF
j_gene: TRBJ2-3; d_gene: TRBD2; abundance: .; v_gene: TRBV11-2; len: 13; CDR3nt: TGTGCCAGCAGCTTCGAAACTAGCGGAACGCAGTATTTT; CDR3aa: CASSFETSGTQYF
j_gene: TRBJ1-5; d_gene: .; abundance: many; v_gene: TRBV12-3/TRBV12-4; len: 14; CDR3nt: TGTGCCAGCAACGGGGGCGGAAACAATCAGCCCCAGCATTTT; CDR3aa: CASNGGGNNQPQHF
j_gene: TRBJ2-6; d_gene: .; abundance: .; v_gene: TRBV4-2; len: 22; CDR3nt: TGTGCCAGCAGCCAAGATATCATAGGTCTGGGGTTCTACCACTCTGGGGCCAACGTCCTGAATTTC; CDR3aa: CASSQDIIGLGFYHSGANVLNF
j_gene: TRBJ1-2; d_gene: .; abundance: .; v_gene: TRBV2; len: 11; CDR3nt: TGTGCCAGCAGTGAACTTCGAGGCTACACCTTC; CDR3aa: CASSELRGYTF
j_gene: TRBJ1-5; d_gene: TRBD1; abundance: few; v_gene: TRBV30; len: 15; CDR3nt: TGTGCCTGGAGTGTACTGGGACAGTACAATCAGCCCCAGCATTTT; CDR3aa: CAWSVLGQYNQPQHF
j_gene: TRBJ2-7; d_gene: TRBD1; abundance: .; v_gene: TRBV28; len: 15; CDR3nt: TGTGCCAGTATTACAGGGGGCGGACTCCCCAAGGAGCAGTACTTC; CDR3aa: CASITGGGLPKEQYF
j_gene: TRBJ2-2; d_gene: TRBD2; abundance: .; v_gene: TRBV10-3; len: 16; CDR3nt: TGTGCCATCAGTGAGGTAGCGGGCCGGGGCACCGGGGAGCTGTTTTTT; CDR3aa: CAISEVAGRGTGELFF
j_gene: TRBJ2-1; d_gene: TRBD2; abundance: many; v_gene: TRBV20-1; len: 15; CDR3nt: TGCAGTGCTAGAGATGCTAGCGGGAGTGGTAATGAGCAGTTCTTC; CDR3aa: CSARDASGSGNEQFF
j_gene: TRBJ2-3; d_gene: .; abundance: many; v_gene: TRBV5-1; len: 15; CDR3nt: TGCGCCAGCAGCTTGGATGACAGGACAACAGATACGCAGTATTTT; CDR3aa: CASSLDDRTTDTQYF
j_gene: TRBJ2-4; d_gene: .; abundance: .; v_gene: TRBV15; len: 15; CDR3nt: TGTGCCACCCTCCTCTCTGAGGGGGCCAAAAACATTCAGTACTTC; CDR3aa: CATLLSEGAKNIQYF
j_gene: TRBJ2-3; d_gene: .; abundance: few; v_gene: TRBV20-1; len: 13; CDR3nt: TGCAGTGCTAGCCAGACCCGCACAGATACGCAGTATTTT; CDR3aa: CSASQTRTDTQYF
j_gene: TRBJ2-5; d_gene: .; abundance: many; v_gene: TRBV12-3/TRBV12-4; len: 15; CDR3nt: TGTGCCAGCAGTTGGGGTGAGGCACCCAAGGAGACCCAGTACTTC; CDR3aa: CASSWGEAPKETQYF
j_gene: TRBJ1-1; d_gene: .; abundance: .; v_gene: TRBV7-2; len: 14; CDR3nt: TGTGCCAGCAGCTTAGCGAGTCAGGTGATTGAAGCTTTCTTT; CDR3aa: CASSLASQVIEAFF
j_gene: TRBJ1-2; d_gene: .; abundance: .; v_gene: TRBV3-1; len: 13; CDR3nt: TGTGCCAGCGGGTTGGGGGCCGGCTATGGCTACACCTTC; CDR3aa: CASGLGAGYGYTF
j_gene: TRBJ2-7; d_gene: .; abundance: .; v_gene: TRBV7-8; len: 14; CDR3nt: TGTGCCAGCAGCGCGAGACAGGGACTCTACGAGCAGTACTTC; CDR3aa: CASSARQGLYEQYF
j_gene: TRBJ2-5; d_gene: .; abundance: many; v_gene: TRBV11-2; len: 12; CDR3nt: TGTGCCAGCAGCCCCTTCGGTGAGACCCAGTACTTC; CDR3aa: CASSPFGETQYF
j_gene: TRBJ2-1; d_gene: TRBD2; abundance: many; v_gene: TRBV12-3/TRBV12-4; len: 13; CDR3nt: TGTGCCAGCAAGGGACTAGCAGTCTATGAGCAGTTCTTC; CDR3aa: CASKGLAVYEQFF
j_gene: TRBJ1-4; d_gene: TRBD1; abundance: .; v_gene: TRBV6-5; len: 15; CDR3nt: TGTGCCAGCAGTATCCAGGGGGGCACTAATGAAAAACTGTTTTTT; CDR3aa: CASSIQGGTNEKLFF
j_gene: TRBJ1-1; d_gene: .; abundance: .; v_gene: TRBV7-2; len: 13; CDR3nt: TGTGCCAGCAGCTCTGTAAGGATCACTGAAGCTTTCTTT; CDR3aa: CASSSVRITEAFF
j_gene: TRBJ2-5; d_gene: .; abundance: few; v_gene: TRBV20-1; len: 15; CDR3nt: TGCAGTGCTAGGGACCCCCGAGGACTCCAAGAGACCCAGTACTTC; CDR3aa: CSARDPRGLQETQYF
j_gene: TRBJ2-7; d_gene: .; abundance: many; v_gene: TRBV4-2; len: 15; CDR3nt: TGTGCCAGCAGCCAAGATCAGGCAGGACCCTACGAGCAGTACTTC; CDR3aa: CASSQDQAGPYEQYF